This T cell receptor (beta chain) was profiled in a study of blood T cell repertoires in COVID-19. The wider study: Spain, Italy and the United States supplied samples that represented acute and convalescent COVID-19.

It was within 2 weeks before study entry that exposed participants met a COVID-19 case. Some clones are missing from TCRdb's copy, which holds only in-frame ones; the method was immunoSEQ multiplex PCR. The table lists approximately 200,000 clones, about 86% of them singletons. This clone showed up just once. V was shortened by 8 bases and J by 0 bases, with 15 bases between the two germline ends. This CDR3 comprises 15 residues. CDR1 is MNHEY and CDR2 is SVGAGI in the germline V gene. The sequence came from a woman aged 25-40 years who had been exposed to COVID-19. Sequencing input: PBMCs or T cells enriched from blood (not recorded which). The V and J genes are TRBV6-5 and TRBJ2-3; a possible D gene is TRBD2 (5 bases). The DNA for the CDR3 is TGTGCCAGCCACACTAGGGCGGATAGCACAGATACGCAGTATTTT. This codes for CASHTRADSTDTQYF.